The present TCR beta chain was sequenced within a study of T cell responses to AZD1222 COVID-19 vaccine. Study-wide results and limits: Spike-specific TCR breadth and depth rose after two AZD1222 doses. Targets within unmutated variant regions were reportedly found for nearly half of spike-specific TCRs. White British ancestry dominated among donors, who included more females, and clonal diversity was possibly underestimated.

This table comes from immunoSEQ multiplex PCR, and its TCRdb copy is limited to in-frame clones, with some not included. The sample contains over 120,000 clones, about 93% of which appear only once. With 5 bases removed from V and 3 bases from J, the gap between germline ends came to 13 bases. The CDR3 is 15 amino acids. Germline V gene lookup returns CDR1 MGHDK and CDR2 SYGVNS. As concerns this clone: As yet, its antigen is unknown.

The input for sequencing was peripheral blood, taken on day 0 of AZD1222 vaccination. The V gene is TRBV25-1, the J gene TRBJ1-4; D not resolved. This receptor was taken from an adult in good health. The DNA for the CDR3 is TGTGCCAGCAGTACCTCGCAGGCTGCTAATGAAAAACTGTTTTTT. This gives the protein CASSTSQAANEKLFF. The full variable domain, rest sourced from reference TRBV25-1 and TRBJ1-4, is EADIYQTPRYLVIGTGKKITLECSQTMGHDKMYWYQQDPGMELHLIHYSYGVNSTEKGDLSSESTVSRIRTEHFPLTLESARPSHTSQYLCASSTSQAANEKLFFGSGTQLSVL.